A single sample is the source of the 9 T cell receptor beta chains below, sequenced in a study of T cell clonality in common variable immunodeficiency (dated by TCRdb to 2014 to 2015). Antigens for these TCRs are unknown. Here is what the overall study found, with its caveats: Fewer deletions and N-nucleotide insertions were reportedly observed in CVID TCRbeta sequences, and highly modified clones with 13 or more V deletions were reportedly absent from CVID TCRbeta sequences.

Library preparation employed the immunoSEQ multiplex PCR assay. The immuneACCESS repertoire file appears here via TCRdb, limited to in-frame rearrangements. These files lack a portion of the clones; in checked studies, under half of the deficit traces to unresolved V genes, and the cause of the others is not known. The table gives under 40,000 clones for this sample, with none occurring only once. In total, the top ten clones hold more than 4.5% of the sample. The specimen was peripheral blood mononuclear cells. The receptors stem from a human donor with common variable immunodeficiency.

The table lists this clone with many counts. Read sequence stops 3 residues before the CDR3 end, and the germline J gene provides the missing end. V is TRBV7-6 and J is TRBJ2-7, with D possibly matching TRBD1 (6 bases). V was shortened by 5 bases and J by 2 bases, with 13 bases between the two germline ends. Per the germline V gene, CDR1 is SGHVS and CDR2 is FNYEAQ. This CDR3 spans 14 amino acids. The CDR3 sequence: CASSPTGKPYEQYF. The part of the CDR3 DNA that was read is TGTGCCAGCAGCCCAACAGGGAAGCCCTACGAG.

This clone was counted ten times or more. With the read ending 3 residues before the CDR3 end, the germline J gene is used to fill in that end. The chain uses TRBV5-5 and TRBJ1-1; 7 bases fit TRBD1. Per germline, CDR1 SGHKS and CDR2 YYEKEE (reference sequence). The trim removed 3 bases at V and 3 bases at J, leaving 8 bases unmatched. There are 15 residues in the CDR3. The sequenced part of the CDR3 DNA is TGTGCCAGCAGCTCGACAGGGAAATTGGACACTGAA. Protein sequence: CASSSTGKLDTE. The entire CDR3 protein is CASSSTGKLDTEAFF. The full variable domain, its missing parts supplied by reference TRBV5-5 and TRBJ1-1, is DAGVTQSPTHLIKTRGQQVTLRCSPISGHKSVSWYQQVLGQGPQFIFQYYEKEERGRGNFPDRFSARQFPNYSSELNVNALLLGDSALYLCASSSTGKLDTEAFFGQGTRLTVV.

In its sample, this clone was seen many times. The CDR3 extends 3 residues past the end of the read, so its final part is completed from the germline J gene. The chain uses TRBV6-4 and TRBJ1-6; maybe TRBD1 (5 bases). Trimming removed 2 bases at V and 6 bases at J, with 20 bases between. Germline V gives CDR1 MRHNA, CDR2 SNTAGT. This CDR3 region has 18 residues. CDR3 region: CASSDMGYLKRGNSPLHF. CDR3 DNA, as far as it was read: TGTGCCAGCAGTGACATGGGCTACCTAAAAAGGGGTAATTCACCC.

A few counts support this clone. The read falls 3 residues short of the CDR3 end, and the missing part is taken from the germline J gene. The chain carries TRBV7-2 and TRBJ2-5, with D unclear. The CDR3 sequence is 14 residues long. The V and J ends lost 4 bases and 1 base respectively, with 10 bases between them. Germline V lookup: CDR1 SGHTA, CDR2 FQGNSA. This chain's CDR3 is CASSSSGTQETQYF. CDR3 bases read: TGTGCCAGCAGCTCCTCAGGTACCCAAGAGACC.

This clone showed up many times. Read data end 3 residues before the CDR3 end; the end is taken from the germline J gene. The chain recombines TRBV7-2 with TRBJ1-2; no definite D call. The CDR3 extends over 12 amino acids. The germline gives CDR1 SGHTA, CDR2 FQGNSA. Trimming pared 11 bases from V and 5 bases from J, leaving 15 bases between. CDR3 region: CAPRAAAYGYTF. The DNA read from the CDR3 is TGTGCCCCCAGAGCGGCAGCTTATGGC.

In regard to this clone: The read comes to an end 3 residues before the CDR3 does, leaving the germline J gene to fill in the end. The J gene is TRBJ2-1, the V gene TRBV5-1; a possible D gene is TRBD1 (5 bases). Trimming took 1 base from V and 8 from J, leaving 13 bases between them. Per the germline V gene, CDR1 is SGHRS and CDR2 is YFSETQ. The CDR3 covers 14 residues. CDR3 DNA, as far as it was read: TGCGCCAGCAGCTTGAAGGACATAATGGATGAG. Protein product: CASSLKDIMDE. The CDR3, in full, reads CASSLKDIMDEQFF.

This clone came up many times. The sequenced fragment ends 3 residues before the CDR3 boundary, so the rest is inferred from the germline J gene. The chain carries TRBV19 and TRBJ1-1; TRBD1 matches at 8 bases. J lost 1 base, V lost 6 bases, and 1 base had no gene match. Per the germline V gene, CDR1 is LNHDA and CDR2 is SQIVND (reference sequence). There are 13 residues in the CDR3. CDR3 DNA, as far as it was read: TGTGCCAGTAGAGGGACAGGGAACACTGAA. Protein product: CASRGTGNTE. Given in full, the CDR3 is CASRGTGNTEAFF. Variable domain in full (rest from reference TRBV19 and TRBJ1-1): DGGITQSPKYLFRKEGQNVTLSCEQNLNHDAMYWYRQDPGQGLRLIYYSQIVNDFQKGDIAEGYSVSREKKESFPLTVTSAQKNPTAFYLCASRGTGNTEAFFGQGTRLTVV.

The CDR3 loop is CSASPDSYYGYTF. The CDR3 DNA, read in part, is TGCAGTGCTAGCCCGGACAGCTACTATGGC. The chain combines TRBV20-1 with TRBJ1-2, with D possibly being TRBD1 (6 bases). The sequence runs out 3 residues before the end of the CDR3; the remainder is reconstructed from the germline J gene. With 3 bases removed from V and 3 bases from J, the gap between germline ends came to 11 bases. CDR3 size: 13 residues. CDR1 is DFQATT and CDR2 is SNEGSKA in the germline V gene (reference sequence).

Ten or more counts support this clone. The CDR3 is cut off 3 residues early in the read; its end comes from the germline J gene. The chain is built from TRBV30 and TRBJ2-7; 7 bases match TRBD1. The germline gives CDR1 GTSNPN, CDR2 SVGIG (reference sequence). Trimming took 2 bases from V and 2 from J; bases not matched to a gene: 6. The CDR3 spans 14 residues. CDR3 DNA (partial): TGTGCCTGGAGTCTTGGGCAGGGGGCCTACGAG. This gives the protein CAWSLGQGAYE. The full CDR3 sequence reads CAWSLGQGAYEQYF. The full variable domain, rest sourced from reference TRBV30 and TRBJ2-7, is SQTIHQWPATLVQPVGSPLSLECTVEGTSNPNLYWYRQAAGRGLQLLFYSVGIGQISSEVPQNLSASRPQDRQFILSSKKLLLSDSGFYLCAWSLGQGAYEQYFGPGTRLTVT.